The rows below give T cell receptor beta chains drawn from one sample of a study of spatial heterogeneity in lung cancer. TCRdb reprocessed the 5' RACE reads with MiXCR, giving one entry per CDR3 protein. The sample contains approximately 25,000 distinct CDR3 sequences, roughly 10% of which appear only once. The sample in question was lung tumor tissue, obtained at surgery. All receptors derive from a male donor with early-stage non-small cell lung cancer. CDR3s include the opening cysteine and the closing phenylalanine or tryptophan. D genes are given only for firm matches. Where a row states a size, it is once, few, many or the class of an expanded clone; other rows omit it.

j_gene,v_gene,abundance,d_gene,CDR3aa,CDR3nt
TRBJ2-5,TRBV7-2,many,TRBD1,CASSLGTGGSQETQYF,TGTGCCAGCAGCTTAGGGACAGGGGGAAGTCAGGAGACCCAGTACTTC
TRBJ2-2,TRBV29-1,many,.,CSVWQMNTGELFF,TGCAGCGTTTGGCAGATGAACACCGGGGAGCTGTTTTTT
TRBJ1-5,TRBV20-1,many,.,CSARDIQSGGNQPQHF,TGCAGTGCTAGAGATATTCAAAGCGGCGGCAATCAGCCCCAGCATTTT
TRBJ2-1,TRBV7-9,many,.,CAAGLRAYNEQFF,TGTGCCGCCGGCCTGCGCGCCTACAATGAGCAGTTCTTC
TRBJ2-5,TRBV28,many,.,CASTLVPQETQYF,TGTGCCAGCACTTTGGTCCCCCAAGAGACCCAGTACTTC
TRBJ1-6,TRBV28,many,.,CASSTDSEGTYNSPLHF,TGTGCCAGCAGCACCGACAGCGAGGGGACCTATAATTCACCCCTCCACTTT
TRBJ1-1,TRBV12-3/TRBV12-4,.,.,CASSFEMNTEAFF,TGTGCCAGCAGTTTTGAGATGAACACTGAAGCTTTCTTT
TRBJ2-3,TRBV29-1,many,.,CSVGGGSTDTQYF,TGCAGCGTTGGAGGGGGGTCCACAGATACGCAGTATTTT
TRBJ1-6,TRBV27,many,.,CASSRQEHSPLHF,TGTGCCAGCAGCAGACAGGAACATTCACCCCTCCACTTT
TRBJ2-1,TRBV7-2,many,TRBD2,CASSPLGLAGEQFF,TGTGCCAGCAGCCCACTAGGACTAGCGGGGGAGCAGTTCTTC
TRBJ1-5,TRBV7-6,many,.,CASSLEHGNQPQHF,TGTGCCAGCAGCTTAGAGCATGGGAATCAGCCCCAGCATTTT
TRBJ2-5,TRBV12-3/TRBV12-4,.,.,CASGIGQETQYF,TGTGCCAGCGGCATAGGACAAGAGACCCAGTACTTC
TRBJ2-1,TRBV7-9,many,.,CASTRGYNEQFF,TGTGCCAGCACCCGGGGTTACAATGAGCAGTTCTTC
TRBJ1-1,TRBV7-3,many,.,CASSLYRVSGMNTEAFF,TGTGCCAGCAGCTTATACAGGGTGAGCGGGATGAACACTGAAGCTTTCTTT
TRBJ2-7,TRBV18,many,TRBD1,CASSLGDRGYEQYF,TGTGCCAGCTCACTGGGGGACAGGGGGTACGAGCAGTACTTC
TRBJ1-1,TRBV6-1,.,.,CASEYMNTEAFF,TGTGCGAGCGAGTACATGAACACTGAAGCTTTCTTT
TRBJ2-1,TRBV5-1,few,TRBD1,CASSLAGQGYGGEQFF,TGCGCCAGCAGCTTGGCGGGACAGGGGTATGGTGGTGAGCAGTTCTTC
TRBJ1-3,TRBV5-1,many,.,CASSLYGTQGNTIYF,TGCGCCAGCAGCCTATACGGGACACAGGGAAACACCATATATTTT
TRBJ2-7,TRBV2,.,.,CASSEGLGLTYEQYF,TGTGCCAGCAGTGAAGGTTTAGGACTCACCTACGAGCAGTACTTC
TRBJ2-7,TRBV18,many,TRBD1,CASSRIDRATSHEQYF,TGTGCCAGCTCACGGATAGACAGGGCTACCTCCCACGAGCAGTACTTC
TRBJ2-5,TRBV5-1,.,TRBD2,CASSPLAGSQETQYF,TGCGCCAGCAGCCCTCTAGCGGGGTCACAAGAGACCCAGTACTTC
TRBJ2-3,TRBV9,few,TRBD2,CASSVATPGLAGDGTQYF,TGTGCCAGCAGCGTAGCGACGCCTGGACTAGCGGGAGACGGTACGCAGTATTTT
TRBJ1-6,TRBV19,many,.,CASSTLQLYNSPLHF,TGTGCCAGTAGTACCCTACAACTTTATAATTCACCCCTCCACTTT
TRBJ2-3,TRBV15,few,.,CATTLDKSSTDTQYF,TGTGCCACCACCTTAGACAAGTCTAGCACAGATACGCAGTATTTT
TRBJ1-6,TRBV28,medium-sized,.,CASSRTSRTPLHF,TGTGCCAGCAGTAGGACCTCCCGGACACCCCTCCACTTT
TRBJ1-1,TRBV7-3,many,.,CASSPRPTVNTEAFF,TGTGCCAGCAGCCCCCGACCGACAGTGAACACTGAAGCTTTCTTT
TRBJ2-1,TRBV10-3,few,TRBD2,CATDSGKSSYNEQFF,TGTGCCACCGATAGCGGGAAGAGCTCCTACAATGAGCAGTTCTTC
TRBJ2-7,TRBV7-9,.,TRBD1,CASSSGTGKFEQYF,TGTGCCAGCAGCTCAGGGACAGGTAAATTCGAGCAGTACTTC
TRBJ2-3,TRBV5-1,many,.,CASSSGVSTDTQYF,TGCGCCAGCAGCTCAGGGGTTAGCACAGATACGCAGTATTTT
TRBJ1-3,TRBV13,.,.,CASSFVGGQFDSGNTIYF,TGTGCCAGCAGCTTTGTAGGAGGGCAATTCGACTCTGGAAACACCATATATTTT
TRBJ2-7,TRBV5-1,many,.,CASSFRDSYEQYF,TGCGCCAGCAGCTTCCGGGATTCCTACGAGCAGTACTTC
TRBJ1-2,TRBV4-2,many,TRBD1,CASRQPGQQTNYGYTF,TGTGCCAGCCGACAACCGGGACAGCAGACAAACTATGGCTACACCTTC
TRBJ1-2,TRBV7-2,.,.,CASSLAPGQVDGYTF,TGTGCCAGCAGCTTGGCTCCGGGACAAGTCGATGGCTACACCTTC
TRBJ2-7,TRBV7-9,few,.,CASSLLGNSYEQYF,TGTGCCAGCAGCTTACTGGGTAACTCCTACGAGCAGTACTTC
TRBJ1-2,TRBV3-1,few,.,CASSQQNRGYTF,TGTGCCAGCAGCCAGCAAAATCGAGGCTACACCTTC
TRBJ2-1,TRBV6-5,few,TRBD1,CASSYESGGEQFF,TGTGCCAGCAGTTACGAATCAGGGGGTGAGCAGTTCTTC
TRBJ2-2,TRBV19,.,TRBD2,CAISTSSGELFF,TGTGCCATTTCGACTAGCTCCGGGGAGCTGTTTTTT
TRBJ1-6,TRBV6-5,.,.,CASRRQRSGSPLHF,TGTGCCAGCAGGCGACAGAGGTCAGGTTCACCCCTCCACTTT
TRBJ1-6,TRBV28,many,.,CASRYTAYNSPLHF,TGTGCCAGCAGATACACAGCCTATAATTCACCCCTCCACTTT
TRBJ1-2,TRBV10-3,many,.,CAIRSSGTPGYGYGYTF,TGTGCCATCAGAAGTTCCGGGACCCCTGGCTATGGCTATGGCTACACCTTC
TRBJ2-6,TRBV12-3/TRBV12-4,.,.,CASSPRAGTSGANVLTF,TGTGCCAGCAGTCCAAGAGCGGGTACCTCTGGGGCCAACGTCCTGACTTTC
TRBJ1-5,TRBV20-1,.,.,CSARGGGANQPQHF,TGCAGTGCTAGAGGGGGTGGGGCCAATCAGCCCCAGCATTTT
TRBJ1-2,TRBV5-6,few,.,CASSRQDLATNYGYTF,TGTGCCAGCAGCCGACAGGATCTCGCGACTAACTATGGCTACACCTTC
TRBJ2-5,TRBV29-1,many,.,CSWTQGRSTQYF,TGCAGCTGGACCCAGGGAAGATCGACCCAGTACTTC